Sequencing of this T cell receptor beta chain was carried out in a study of blood T cell repertoires in COVID-19. TCRdb keeps only in-frame clones here, not all; method: immunoSEQ multiplex PCR. The sample holds 89,000 or so clones, 89% seen once. Patients of the Seattle cohort, enrolled during active infection, were followed longitudinally. The CDR3 spans 16 residues. Per the germline V gene, CDR1 is SGDLS and CDR2 is YYNGEE. V was pared by 0 bases and J by 4 bases, with 14 bases between. V and J are TRBV9 and TRBJ2-1; D possibly corresponds to TRBD2 (7 bases). The sample consisted of peripheral blood. The TCR sequence derives from a man in his fifties or sixties with COVID-19, enrolled during active disease. The CDR3 region has the DNA TGTGCCAGCAGCGTAGCGGGTGGGGGGGCATACAATGAGCAGTTCTTC. Translating it yields CASSVAGGGAYNEQFF.